This T cell receptor (beta chain) is from a study of identifying expanded T cells in peripheral blood. General study points: Approximately two-week clone count variance significantly increased as total template count grew. About 1.2 clones differed between technical replicates, versus about 15 and 19 over time.

Only in-frame clones appear in the TCRdb table, and some are missing; sequencing was by immunoSEQ multiplex PCR. Seen here are 90,000 to 100,000 clones, roughly 90% observed once, and the top ten hold 4.5% to 7%. In regard to this clone: Its antigen is currently unknown.

Germline-derived CDR1 and CDR2 are KGHSH and LQKENI. V gave up 3 bases and J gave up 4 bases, with 9 bases separating them. The length of the CDR3 is 14 residues. Source material: blood. The chain has TRBV18 and TRBJ2-2; no firm D call. This receptor was obtained from a person aged 18 to 75 in good health. In nucleotides, the CDR3 is TGTGCCAGCTCACCGAAACATACCACCGGGGAGCTGTTTTTT. Amino acid sequence: CASSPKHTTGELFF.